At least ten counts were recorded for the clone carrying this T cell receptor (beta chain). Its specificity is not known. These data are taken from a study of Ad26.COV2.S vaccination and SARS-CoV-2 variants. Study-level results: Total T cell responses may have been underestimated by the TCR breadth and depth analyses. Similar non-spike TCR breadth was observed in recipients of vaccine and of placebo.

The protocol was immunoSEQ multiplex PCR, while the TCRdb copy is restricted to in-frame clones and leaves out a portion. This sample has around 300,000 clones, with around 89% found just once. Sample treatment: over 15 received Ad26.COV2.S at low or high dose, single or two shots; a few received placebo; per-sample allocation not given. The samples were gathered on day 63 after the first injection of vaccine or placebo. Spike of the Wuhan-strain SARS-CoV-2 was expressed by an Ad26 vector, which formed the vaccine. Looked up from germline, CDR1 is SGHTA and CDR2 is FQGNSA. Unmatched junction bases numbered 9, after V lost 1 base and J lost 11 bases. The CDR3 runs to 14 residues.

The rearrangement uses TRBV7-2 and TRBJ1-1, with 8 bases lining up with TRBD1. Sequencing was performed on peripheral blood, taken in a trial of Ad26.COV2.S vaccine versus placebo. This TCR derives from a person aged 18-65 years who received the Ad26.COV2.S COVID-19 vaccine or a placebo. The CDR3 sequence: CASSLVGQGSVAFF. Here the CDR3 DNA reads TGTGCCAGCAGCTTAGTTGGACAGGGAAGCGTGGCTTTCTTT.